These 3 T cell receptor beta chains originate from one sample sequenced in a study of blood T cell repertoires in COVID-19. The table came from immunoSEQ multiplex PCR; TCRdb's copy has only in-frame clones and leaves some out. Of some 200,000 clones listed, roughly four fifths are singletons. Sequencing was carried out using peripheral blood. The receptors shown here come from an elderly woman with COVID-19, enrolled during active disease.

In regard to this clone: An end of the junction differs from the germline gene, which may be a read error. V and J are TRBV4-2 and TRBJ2-6; 8 bases are shared with TRBD1. The CDR3 sequence is 15 residues long. Per germline, CDR1 LGHNA and CDR2 YNFKEQ. This CDR3 is CASGQGAAGANVLTF. The CDR3 DNA is TGTGCCAGCGGCCAGGGGGCGGCTGGGGCCAACGTCCTGACTTTC.

V and J are TRBV9 and TRBJ1-1; tentative D call: TRBD1 (6 bases). The CDR3 sequence is 17 residues long. Trimming shortened V by 0 bases and J by 0 bases, and 15 bases separated the two germline ends. Germline V CDR1 and CDR2: SGDLS, YYNGEE. In nucleotides, the CDR3 is TGTGCCAGCAGCGTAGCGGGGGGGGGACATATGAACACTGAAGCTTTCTTT. This sequence encodes CASSVAGGGHMNTEAFF.

This rearrangement joins TRBV9 to TRBJ2-2; D is uncertain. CDR1 and CDR2 from the germline V gene are SGDLS and YYNGEE. The CDR3 totals 17 residues. V lost 1 base to trimming and J lost 0 bases, with 13 bases between them. In DNA form, the CDR3 reads TGTGCCAGCAGCGTACAGGCGAGATTCGCGAACACCGGGGAGCTGTTTTTT. Translation gives CASSVQARFANTGELFF.